The source of this TCR beta chain is a study of T cells in Graves' hyperthyroidism and ophthalmopathy. Study outcomes and limitations: By a 13 V-J model, ophthalmopathy was set apart from stable hyperthyroidism.

Template material for amplifying TCR beta CDR3 regions consisted of RNA transcripts. Carried out on the TCR CDR3, a first-round RT-PCR used the HTBI primer set. TCRdb used MiXCR to reprocess the multiplex PCR reads, holding one entry per CDR3 protein. This table holds hundreds of thousands of distinct CDR3 sequences, roughly 21% found once. CDR1 is DFQATT and CDR2 is SNEGSKA in the germline V gene (reference sequence). V was cut by 2 bases and J by 4 bases, with 12 bases left in between. CDR3 length equals 14 residues. As concerns this clonotype: What it binds is not known.

The chain carries TRBV20-1 and TRBJ2-1, with D possibly matching TRBD2 (6 bases). The sequence came from a man in his forties with Graves' ophthalmopathy. Sample: blood. Written as DNA, the CDR3 is TGCAGTGCTAGACTAGCGTCCAATTACAATGAGCAGTTCTTC. It codes for CSARLASNYNEQFF.